This T cell receptor beta chain was identified during a study of cytomegalovirus exposure and HLA in healthy donors. Study details: Caucasian-associated ancestry cluster membership applied to approximately 84% of around 400 genotyped donors. Study conclusions and caveats: For presence/absence analyses, sequencing depth was assumed to be roughly uniform across donors. A later analysis linked a missense variant in DCLRE1C to the trimming of TCR beta V and J genes. Rare TCR sequences predominated, though certain public TCRs were found in many donors.

On this clone itself: No antigen is known for it.

The CDR3 totals 16 residues. The germline gives CDR1 SGHTA, CDR2 FQGNSA. V lost 3 bases, J lost 2 bases, and 15 bases lay in between. The PCR contained 60 Vbeta and 13 Jbeta primers. Profiled with immunoSEQ multiplex PCR; TCRdb holds only in-frame clones, not every one. The data contain about 120,000 clones, approximately 80% of them singletons. The chain uses TRBV7-2 and TRBJ2-3; D gene unclear. Sequences were obtained from PBMCs. The sequence was collected from a man aged 35 to 55 in good health and CMV-seropositive. The CDR3 protein is CASSLGPQPPTDTQYF. The CDR3 DNA is TGTGCCAGCAGCTTGGGCCCGCAACCCCCCACAGATACGCAGTATTTT.